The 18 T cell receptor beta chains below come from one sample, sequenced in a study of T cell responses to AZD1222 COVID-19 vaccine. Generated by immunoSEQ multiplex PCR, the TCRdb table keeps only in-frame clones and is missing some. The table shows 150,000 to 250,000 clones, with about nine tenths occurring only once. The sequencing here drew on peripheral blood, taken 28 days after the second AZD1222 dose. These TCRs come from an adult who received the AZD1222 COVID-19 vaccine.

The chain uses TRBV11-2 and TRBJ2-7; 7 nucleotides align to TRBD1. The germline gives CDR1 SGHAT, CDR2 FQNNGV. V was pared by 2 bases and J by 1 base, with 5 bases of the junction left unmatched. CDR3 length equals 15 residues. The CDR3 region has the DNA TGTGCCAGCAGCTTACCAGGACAGGCGTCCTACGAGCAGTACTTC. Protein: CASSLPGQASYEQYF.

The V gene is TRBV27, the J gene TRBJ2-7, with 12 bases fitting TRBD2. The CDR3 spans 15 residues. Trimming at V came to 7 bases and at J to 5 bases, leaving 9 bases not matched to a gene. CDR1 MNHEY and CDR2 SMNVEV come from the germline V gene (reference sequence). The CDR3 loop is CASNPSLAGGNEQYF. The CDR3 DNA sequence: TGTGCCAGCAATCCCTCACTAGCGGGAGGAAACGAGCAGTACTTC.

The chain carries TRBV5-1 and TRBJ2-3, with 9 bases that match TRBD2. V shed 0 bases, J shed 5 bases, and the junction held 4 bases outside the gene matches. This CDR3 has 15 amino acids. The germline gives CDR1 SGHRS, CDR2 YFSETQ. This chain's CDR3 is CASSLGPAGGDTQYF. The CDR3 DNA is TGCGCCAGCAGCTTGGGGCCAGCGGGAGGAGATACGCAGTATTTT.

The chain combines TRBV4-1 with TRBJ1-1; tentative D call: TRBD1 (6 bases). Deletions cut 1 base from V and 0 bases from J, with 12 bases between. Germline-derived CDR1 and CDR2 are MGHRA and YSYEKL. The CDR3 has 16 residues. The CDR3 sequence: CASSQGQGQLNTEAFF. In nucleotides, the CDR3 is TGCGCCAGCAGCCAAGGACAAGGACAGTTGAACACTGAAGCTTTCTTT.

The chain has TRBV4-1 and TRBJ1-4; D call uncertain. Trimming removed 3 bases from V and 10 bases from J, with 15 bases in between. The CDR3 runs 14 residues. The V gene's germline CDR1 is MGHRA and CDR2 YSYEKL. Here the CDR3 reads CASSQGFGVGKLFF. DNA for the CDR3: TGCGCCAGCAGCCAGGGGTTCGGGGTGGGAAAACTGTTTTTT.

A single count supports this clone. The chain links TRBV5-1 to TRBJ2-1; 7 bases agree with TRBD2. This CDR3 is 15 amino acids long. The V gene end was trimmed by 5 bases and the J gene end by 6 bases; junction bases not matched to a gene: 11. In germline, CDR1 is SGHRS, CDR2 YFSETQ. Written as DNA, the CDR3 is TGCGCCAGCAGACCCCGGGAGGCCGGGGGCAATGAGCAGTTCTTC. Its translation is CASRPREAGGNEQFF.

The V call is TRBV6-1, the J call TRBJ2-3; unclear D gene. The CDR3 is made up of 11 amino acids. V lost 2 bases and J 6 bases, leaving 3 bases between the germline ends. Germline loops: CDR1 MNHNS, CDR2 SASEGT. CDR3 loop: CASSERDTQYF. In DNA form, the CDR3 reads TGTGCCAGCAGTGAAAGGGATACGCAGTATTTT.

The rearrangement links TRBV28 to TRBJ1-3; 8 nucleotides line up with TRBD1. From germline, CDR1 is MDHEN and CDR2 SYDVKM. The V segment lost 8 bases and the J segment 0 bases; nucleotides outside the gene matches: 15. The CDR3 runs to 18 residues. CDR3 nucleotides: TGTGCCAGCTCAATATCGTTCCGGGACAGGAGCTCTGGAAACACCATATATTTT. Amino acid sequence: CASSISFRDRSSGNTIYF.

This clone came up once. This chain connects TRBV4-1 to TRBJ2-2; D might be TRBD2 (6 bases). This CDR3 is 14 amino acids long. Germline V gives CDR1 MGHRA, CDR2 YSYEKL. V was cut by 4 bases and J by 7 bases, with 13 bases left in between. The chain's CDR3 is CASSPQPGGGELFF. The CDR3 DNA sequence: TGCGCCAGCAGCCCCCAGCCCGGGGGCGGGGAGCTGTTTTTT.

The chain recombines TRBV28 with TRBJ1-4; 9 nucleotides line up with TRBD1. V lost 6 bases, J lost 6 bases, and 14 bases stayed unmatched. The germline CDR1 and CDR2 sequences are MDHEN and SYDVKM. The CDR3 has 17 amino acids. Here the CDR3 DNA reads TGTGCCAGCAGGCCCCGGGACAGGGAATCGGTTGATGAAAAACTGTTTTTT. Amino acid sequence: CASRPRDRESVDEKLFF.

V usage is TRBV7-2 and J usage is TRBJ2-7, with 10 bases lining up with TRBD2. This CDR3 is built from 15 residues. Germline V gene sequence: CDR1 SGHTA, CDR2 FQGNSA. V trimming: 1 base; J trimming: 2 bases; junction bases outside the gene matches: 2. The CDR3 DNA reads TGTGCCAGCAGCTTAGTAGCGGGAGGCACCTACGAGCAGTACTTC. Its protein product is CASSLVAGGTYEQYF.

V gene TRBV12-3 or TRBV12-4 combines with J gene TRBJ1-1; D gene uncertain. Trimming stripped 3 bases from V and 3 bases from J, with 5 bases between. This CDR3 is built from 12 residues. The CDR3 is CASSFADTEAFF. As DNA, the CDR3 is TGTGCCAGCAGTTTTGCCGACACTGAAGCTTTCTTT.

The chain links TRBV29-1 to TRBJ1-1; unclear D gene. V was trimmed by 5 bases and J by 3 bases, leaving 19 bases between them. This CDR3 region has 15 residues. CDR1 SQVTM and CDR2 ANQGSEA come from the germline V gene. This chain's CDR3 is CSVHRSGQVDTEAFF. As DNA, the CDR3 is TGCAGCGTTCACCGATCCGGGCAGGTGGACACTGAAGCTTTCTTT. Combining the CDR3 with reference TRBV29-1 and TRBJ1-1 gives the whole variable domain SAVISQKPSRDICQRGTSLTIQCQVDSQVTMMFWYRQQPGQSLTLIATANQGSEATYESGFVIDKFPISRPNLTFSTLTVSNMSPEDSSIYLCSVHRSGQVDTEAFFGQGTRLTVV.

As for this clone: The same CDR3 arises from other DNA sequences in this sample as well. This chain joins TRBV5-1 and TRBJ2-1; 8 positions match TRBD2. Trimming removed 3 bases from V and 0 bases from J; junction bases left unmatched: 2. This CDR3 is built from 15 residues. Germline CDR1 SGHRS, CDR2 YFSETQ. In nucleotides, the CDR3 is TGCGCCAGCAGCTCGAGCGGGAGCTCCTACAATGAGCAGTTCTTC. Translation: CASSSSGSSYNEQFF.

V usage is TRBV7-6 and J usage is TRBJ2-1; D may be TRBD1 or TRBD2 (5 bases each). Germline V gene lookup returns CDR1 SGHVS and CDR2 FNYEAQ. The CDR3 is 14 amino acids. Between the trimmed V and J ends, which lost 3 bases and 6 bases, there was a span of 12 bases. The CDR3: CASSLGRDVNEQFF. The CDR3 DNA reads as TGTGCCAGCAGCTTGGGCAGGGACGTCAATGAGCAGTTCTTC.

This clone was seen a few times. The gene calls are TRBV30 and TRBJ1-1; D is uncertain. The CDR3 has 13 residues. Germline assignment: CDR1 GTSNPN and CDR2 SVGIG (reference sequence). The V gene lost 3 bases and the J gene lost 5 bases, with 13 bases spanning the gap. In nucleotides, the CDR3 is TGTGCCTGGAGCCGGCAGGTGGGGACTGAAGCTTTCTTT. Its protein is CAWSRQVGTEAFF.

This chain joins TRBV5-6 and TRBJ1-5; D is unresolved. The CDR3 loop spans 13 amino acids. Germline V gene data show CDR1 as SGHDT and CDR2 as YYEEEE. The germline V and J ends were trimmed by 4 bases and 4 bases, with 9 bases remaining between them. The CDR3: CASSKRRNQPQHF. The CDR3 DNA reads TGTGCCAGCAGCAAGCGACGGAATCAGCCCCAGCATTTT.

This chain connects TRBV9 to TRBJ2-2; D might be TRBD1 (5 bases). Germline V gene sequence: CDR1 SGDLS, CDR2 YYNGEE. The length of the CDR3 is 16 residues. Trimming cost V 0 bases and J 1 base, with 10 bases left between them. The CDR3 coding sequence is TGTGCCAGCAGCGTAGAGCCTCAGGGGAACACCGGGGAGCTGTTTTTT. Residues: CASSVEPQGNTGELFF.